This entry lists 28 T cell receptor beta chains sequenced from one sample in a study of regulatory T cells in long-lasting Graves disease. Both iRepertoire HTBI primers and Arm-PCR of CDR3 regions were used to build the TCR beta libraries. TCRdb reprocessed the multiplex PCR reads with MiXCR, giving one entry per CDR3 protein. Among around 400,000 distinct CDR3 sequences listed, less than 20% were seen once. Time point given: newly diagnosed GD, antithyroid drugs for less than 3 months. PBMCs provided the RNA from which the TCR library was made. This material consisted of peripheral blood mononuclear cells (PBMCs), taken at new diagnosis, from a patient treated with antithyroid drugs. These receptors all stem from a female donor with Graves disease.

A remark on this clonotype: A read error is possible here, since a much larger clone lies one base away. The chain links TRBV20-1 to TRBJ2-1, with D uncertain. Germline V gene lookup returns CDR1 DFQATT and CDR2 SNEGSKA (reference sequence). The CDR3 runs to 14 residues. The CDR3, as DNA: TGCAGGGCTACCCTCCTCCTGGGATACAATGAGCAGTTCTTC. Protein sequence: CRATLLLGYNEQFF.

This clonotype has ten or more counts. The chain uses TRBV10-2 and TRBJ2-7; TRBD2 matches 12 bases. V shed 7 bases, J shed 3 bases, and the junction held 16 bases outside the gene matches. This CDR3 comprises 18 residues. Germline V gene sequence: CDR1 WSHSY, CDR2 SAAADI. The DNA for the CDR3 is TGCGCCAGCAATCCTAATGACGGACTAGCGGGGAGATACTACGAGCAGTACTTC. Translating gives CASNPNDGLAGRYYEQYF.

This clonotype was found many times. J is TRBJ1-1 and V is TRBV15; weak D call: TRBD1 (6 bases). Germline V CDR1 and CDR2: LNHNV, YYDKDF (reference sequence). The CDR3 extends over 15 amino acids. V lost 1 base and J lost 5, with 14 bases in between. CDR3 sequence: CATSRGGGARTEAFF. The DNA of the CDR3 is TGTGCCACCAGCAGAGGGGGGGGGGCGAGGACTGAAGCTTTCTTT. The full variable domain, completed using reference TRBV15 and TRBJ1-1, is DAMVIQNPRYQVTQFGKPVTLSCSQTLNHNVMYWYQQKSSQAPKLLFHYYDKDFNNEADTPDNFQSRRPNTSFCFLDIRSPGLGDTAMYLCATSRGGGARTEAFFGQGTRLTVV.

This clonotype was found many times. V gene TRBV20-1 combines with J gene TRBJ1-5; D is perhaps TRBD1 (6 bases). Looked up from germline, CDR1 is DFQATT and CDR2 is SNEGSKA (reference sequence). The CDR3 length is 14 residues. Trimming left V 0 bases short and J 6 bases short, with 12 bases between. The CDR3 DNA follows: TGCAGTGCTAGAGATCAGGGGAGAGGTCAGCCCCAGCATTTT. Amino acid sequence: CSARDQGRGQPQHF.

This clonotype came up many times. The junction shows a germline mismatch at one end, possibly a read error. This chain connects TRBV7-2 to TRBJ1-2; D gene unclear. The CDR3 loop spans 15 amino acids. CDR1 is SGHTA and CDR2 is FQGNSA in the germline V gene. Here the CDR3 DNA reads TGCGCCAGCAGCCAAGATATGGCTGAGAACTATGGCTACACCTTC. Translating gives CASSQDMAENYGYTF.

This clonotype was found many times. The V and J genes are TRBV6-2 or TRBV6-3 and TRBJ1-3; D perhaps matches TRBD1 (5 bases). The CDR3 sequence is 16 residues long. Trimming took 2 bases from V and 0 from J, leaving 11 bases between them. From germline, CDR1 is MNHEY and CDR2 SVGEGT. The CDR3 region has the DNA TGTGCCAGCAGTTACCGAGCAGGGAGCTCTGGAAACACCATATATTTT. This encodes CASSYRAGSSGNTIYF.

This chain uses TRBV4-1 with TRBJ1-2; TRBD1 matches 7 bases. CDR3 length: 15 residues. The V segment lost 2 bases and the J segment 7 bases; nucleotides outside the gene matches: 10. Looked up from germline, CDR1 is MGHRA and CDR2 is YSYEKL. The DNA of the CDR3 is TGCGCCAGCAGCCAATCCGTCGGTGGGACAGTTGGCTACACCTTC. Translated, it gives CASSQSVGGTVGYTF.

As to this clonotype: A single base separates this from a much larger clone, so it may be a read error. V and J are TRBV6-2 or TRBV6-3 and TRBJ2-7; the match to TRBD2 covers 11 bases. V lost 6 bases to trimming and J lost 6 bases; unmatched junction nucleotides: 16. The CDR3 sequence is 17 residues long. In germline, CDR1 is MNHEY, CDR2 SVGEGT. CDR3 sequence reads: CASRRTSGGAGEREQYF. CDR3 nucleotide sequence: TGTGCCAGCAGGCGTACTAGCGGGGGTGCTGGTGAGCGCGAGCAGTACTTC.

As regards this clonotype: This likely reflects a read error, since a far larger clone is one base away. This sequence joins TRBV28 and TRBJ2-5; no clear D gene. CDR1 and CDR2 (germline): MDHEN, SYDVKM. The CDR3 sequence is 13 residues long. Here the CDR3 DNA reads TGTGCCGGCAGTACCCGACAAGAAGAGACCCAGTACTTC. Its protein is CAGSTRQEETQYF.

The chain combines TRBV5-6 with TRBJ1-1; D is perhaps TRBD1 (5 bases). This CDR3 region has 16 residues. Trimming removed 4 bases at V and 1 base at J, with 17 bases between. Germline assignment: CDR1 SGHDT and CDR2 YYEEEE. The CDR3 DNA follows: TGTGCCAGCAGCCTCCCCGGCGGGGCTGCGAACACTGAAGCTTTCTTT. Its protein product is CASSLPGGAANTEAFF.

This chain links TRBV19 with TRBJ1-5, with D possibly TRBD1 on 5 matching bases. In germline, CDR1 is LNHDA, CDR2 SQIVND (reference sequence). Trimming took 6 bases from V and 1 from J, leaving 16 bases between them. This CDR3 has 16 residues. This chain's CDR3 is CASSGRGRGSNQPQHF. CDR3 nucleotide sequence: TGTGCCAGTAGCGGTAGGGGTAGAGGAAGCAATCAGCCCCAGCATTTT.

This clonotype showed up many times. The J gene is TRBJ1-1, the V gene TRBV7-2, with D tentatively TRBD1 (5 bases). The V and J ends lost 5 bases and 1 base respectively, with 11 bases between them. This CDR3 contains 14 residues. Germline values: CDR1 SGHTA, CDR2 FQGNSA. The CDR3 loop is CASSLSGQNTEAFF. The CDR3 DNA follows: TGTGCCAGCAGCCTGTCGGGGCAGAACACTGAAGCTTTCTTT.

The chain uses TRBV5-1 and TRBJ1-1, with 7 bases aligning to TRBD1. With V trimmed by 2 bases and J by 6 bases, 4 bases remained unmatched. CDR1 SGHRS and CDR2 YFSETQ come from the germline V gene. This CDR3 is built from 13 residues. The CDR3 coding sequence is TGCGCCAGCAGCTTATCTCAGGGGGCTGAAGCTTTCTTT. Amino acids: CASSLSQGAEAFF.

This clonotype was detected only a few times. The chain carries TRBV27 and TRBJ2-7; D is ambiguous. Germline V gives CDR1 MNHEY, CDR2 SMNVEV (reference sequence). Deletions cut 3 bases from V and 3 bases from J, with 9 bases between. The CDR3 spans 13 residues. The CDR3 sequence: CASSFGPNYEQYF. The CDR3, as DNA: TGTGCCAGCAGTTTTGGGCCAAACTACGAGCAGTACTTC.

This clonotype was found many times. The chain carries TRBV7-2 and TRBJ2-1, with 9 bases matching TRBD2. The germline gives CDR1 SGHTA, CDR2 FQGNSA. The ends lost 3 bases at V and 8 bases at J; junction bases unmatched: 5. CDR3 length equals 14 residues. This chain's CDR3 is CASSFSGSRYEQFF. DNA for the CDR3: TGTGCCAGCAGCTTTAGCGGGAGTAGGTATGAGCAGTTCTTC.

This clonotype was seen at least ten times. The CDR3 loop is CSVSIDTPYEQYF. CDR3 nucleotides: TGCAGCGTCTCGATCGACACCCCCTACGAGCAGTACTTC. This sequence joins TRBV29-1 and TRBJ2-7; D call uncertain. CDR1 SQVTM and CDR2 ANQGSEA come from the germline V gene. The CDR3 spans 13 residues. Trimming stripped 6 bases from V and 2 bases from J, with 14 bases between.

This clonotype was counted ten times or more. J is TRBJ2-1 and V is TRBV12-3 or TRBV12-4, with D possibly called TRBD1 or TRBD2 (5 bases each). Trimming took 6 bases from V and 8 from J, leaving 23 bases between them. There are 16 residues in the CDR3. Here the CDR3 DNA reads TGTGCCAGCAGGGGGACCGGGACGGCCCCCAACGATGAGCAGTTCTTC. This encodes CASRGTGTAPNDEQFF.

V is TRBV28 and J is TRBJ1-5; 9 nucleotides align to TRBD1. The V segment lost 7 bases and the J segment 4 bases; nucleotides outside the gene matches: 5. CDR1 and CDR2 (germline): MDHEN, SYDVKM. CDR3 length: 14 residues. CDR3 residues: CASTRTGENQPQHF. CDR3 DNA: TGTGCCAGCACCCGGACAGGGGAAAATCAGCCCCAGCATTTT.

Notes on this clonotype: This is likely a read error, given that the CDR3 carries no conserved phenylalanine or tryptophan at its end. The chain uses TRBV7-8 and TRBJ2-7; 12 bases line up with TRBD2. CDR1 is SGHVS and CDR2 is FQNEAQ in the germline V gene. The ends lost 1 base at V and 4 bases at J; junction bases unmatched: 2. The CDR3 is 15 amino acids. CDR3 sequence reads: CASSLELAGGYEQYS. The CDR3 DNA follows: TGTGCCAGCAGCTTAGAACTAGCGGGAGGATACGAGCAGTACTCC.

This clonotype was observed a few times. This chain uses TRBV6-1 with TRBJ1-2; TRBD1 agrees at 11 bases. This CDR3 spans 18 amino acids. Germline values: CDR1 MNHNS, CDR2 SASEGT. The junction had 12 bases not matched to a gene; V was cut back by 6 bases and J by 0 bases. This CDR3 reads CASSVPRDRGSTNYGYTF. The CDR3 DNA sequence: TGTGCCAGCAGCGTACCCCGGGACAGGGGGTCAACTAACTATGGCTACACCTTC.

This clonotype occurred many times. The CDR3 sequence is CASSFRQAAYGYTF. CDR3 nucleotide sequence: TGTGCCAGCAGTTTCCGACAGGCCGCCTATGGCTACACCTTC. V usage is TRBV12-3 or TRBV12-4 and J usage is TRBJ1-2; D possibly corresponds to TRBD1 (6 bases). This CDR3 comprises 14 residues. V dropped 3 bases and J dropped 4 bases, with 12 bases sitting between them.

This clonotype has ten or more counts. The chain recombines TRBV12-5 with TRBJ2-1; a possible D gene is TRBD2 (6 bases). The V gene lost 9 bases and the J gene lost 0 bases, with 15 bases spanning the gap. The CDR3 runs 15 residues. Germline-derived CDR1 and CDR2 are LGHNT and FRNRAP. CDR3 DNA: TGTGCTAGCGCCCTTAGCGGATCCTCCTACAATGAGCAGTTCTTC. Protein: CASALSGSSYNEQFF.

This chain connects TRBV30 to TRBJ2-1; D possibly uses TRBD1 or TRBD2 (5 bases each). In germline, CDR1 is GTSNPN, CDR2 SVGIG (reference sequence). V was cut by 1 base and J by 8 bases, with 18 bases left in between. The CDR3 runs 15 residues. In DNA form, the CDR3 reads TGTGCCTGGAGTGCGGGACGCAAGCACGGCGATGAGCAGTTCTTC. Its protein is CAWSAGRKHGDEQFF. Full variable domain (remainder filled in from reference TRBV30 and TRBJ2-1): SQTIHQWPATLVQPVGSPLSLECTVEGTSNPNLYWYRQAAGRGLQLLFYSVGIGQISSEVPQNLSASRPQDRQFILSSKKLLLSDSGFYLCAWSAGRKHGDEQFFGPGTRLTVL.

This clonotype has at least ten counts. The CDR3 loop is CASSLDQKSYGYTF. DNA of the CDR3: TGTGCCAGCAGCTTGGACCAGAAATCCTATGGCTACACCTTC. The genes are TRBV5-6 and TRBJ1-2; D not certain. Germline V gene lookup returns CDR1 SGHDT and CDR2 YYEEEE. Trimming removed 0 bases from V and 4 bases from J, with 10 bases in between. The CDR3 runs 14 residues.

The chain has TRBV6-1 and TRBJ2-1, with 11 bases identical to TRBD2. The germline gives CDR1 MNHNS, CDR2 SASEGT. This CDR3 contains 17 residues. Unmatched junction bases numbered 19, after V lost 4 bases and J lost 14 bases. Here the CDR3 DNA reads TGTGCCAGCAGTGCCCCGGGGATAGCGGGGGGGCCAGTTCGCAAGTTCTTC. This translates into CASSAPGIAGGPVRKFF.

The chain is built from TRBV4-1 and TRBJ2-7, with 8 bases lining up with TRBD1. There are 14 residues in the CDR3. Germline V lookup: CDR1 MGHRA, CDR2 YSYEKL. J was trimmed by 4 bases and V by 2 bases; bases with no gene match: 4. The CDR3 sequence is CASSQNRQGYEQYF. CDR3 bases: TGCGCCAGCAGCCAAAATAGACAGGGGTACGAGCAGTACTTC.

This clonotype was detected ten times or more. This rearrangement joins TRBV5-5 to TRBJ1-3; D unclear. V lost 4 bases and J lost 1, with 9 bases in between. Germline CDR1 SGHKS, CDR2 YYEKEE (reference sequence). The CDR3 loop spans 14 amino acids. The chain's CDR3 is CASSLAESGNTIYF. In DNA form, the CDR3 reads TGTGCCAGCAGCCTGGCGGAATCTGGAAACACCATATATTTT.

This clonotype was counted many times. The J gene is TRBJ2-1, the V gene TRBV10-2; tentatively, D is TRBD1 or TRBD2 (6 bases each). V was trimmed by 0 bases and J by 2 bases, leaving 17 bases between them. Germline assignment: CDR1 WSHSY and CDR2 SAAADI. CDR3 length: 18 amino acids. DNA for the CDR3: TGCGCCAGCAGTGAGTCCGGGGGCAACGTTGGGGCCTACAATGAGCAGTTCTTC. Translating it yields CASSESGGNVGAYNEQFF.